Below are 29 T cell receptor beta chains sequenced from a single sample in a study of T cells of healthy individuals. From the 5' RACE reads, TCRdb called clonotypes with MiXCR, one entry per CDR3 protein. Of approximately 58,000 distinct CDR3 sequences in the sample, around 15% were seen once. Receptor source: a human donor in good health.

In its sample, this clonotype was seen a few times. The chain employs TRBV10-3 and TRBJ2-7, with D tentatively TRBD2 (5 bases). In germline, CDR1 is ENHRY, CDR2 SYGVKD. Between the trimmed V and J ends, which lost 6 bases and 2 bases, there was a span of 14 bases. CDR3 size: 14 residues. The CDR3 nucleotides read TGTGCCATCAGCCGCGGACGGGAAACCTACGAGCAGTACTTC. Its protein product is CAISRGRETYEQYF.

This clonotype was found many times. The J gene is TRBJ2-5, the V gene TRBV5-4; a weak D match, TRBD2 (6 bases). The CDR3 is 13 amino acids. Trimming removed 4 bases at V and 4 bases at J, with 11 bases between. The germline V gene has CDR1 SGHNT and CDR2 YYREEE (reference sequence). CDR3 DNA: TGTGCCAGCAGCCCTGGGCGGGGAGAGACCCAGTACTTC. Its translation: CASSPGRGETQYF.

Many counts were recorded for this clonotype. V gene TRBV7-2 combines with J gene TRBJ2-7, with D possibly called TRBD1 or TRBD2 (5 bases each). Germline lookup yields CDR1 SGHTA and CDR2 FQGNSA. The CDR3 runs 15 residues. The ends were cut back, 0 bases at V and 7 bases at J, with 16 bases in the middle. The CDR3 DNA reads TGTGCCAGCAGCTTAGCGTCTCAGGGATCGGGGGAGCAGTACTTC. It translates to CASSLASQGSGEQYF. Looking up the rest from reference TRBV7-2 and TRBJ2-7 gives the full variable domain: GAGVSQSPSNKVTEKGKDVELRCDPISGHTALYWYRQSLGQGLEFLIYFQGNSAPDKSGLPSDRFSAERTGGSVSTLTIQRTQQEDSAVYLCASSLASQGSGEQYFGPGTRLTVT.

This clonotype showed up many times. The rearrangement links TRBV10-3 to TRBJ1-1; 7 bases line up with TRBD1. J was trimmed by 0 bases and V by 10 bases; bases with no gene match: 8. The CDR3 runs 14 residues. In germline, CDR1 is ENHRY, CDR2 SYGVKD. CDR3 in amino acids: CATGGGLLNTEAFF. The CDR3 DNA is TGTGCCACAGGGGGTGGGCTACTGAACACTGAAGCTTTCTTT.

Note on this clonotype: A read error may produce the germline difference seen at one junction end. The rearrangement joins TRBV27 to TRBJ2-2; D is possibly TRBD1 (5 bases). Germline assignment: CDR1 MNHEY and CDR2 SMNVEV (reference sequence). The CDR3 has 13 amino acids. CDR3 loop: CASSLQGSGELFF. The CDR3, as DNA: TGTGCCAGCAGTTTACAGGGTTCCGGAGAGCTGTTTTTT.

Of note for this clonotype: At one of its ends the junction is not consistent with the germline gene, which may arise from a read error. CDR3 in amino acids: CSARGFGEEFF. CDR3 in DNA: TGCAGTGCTAGAGGTTTCGGTGAGGAGTTCTTC. The chain has TRBV20-1 and TRBJ2-1, with D unclear. CDR1 is DFQATT and CDR2 is SNEGSKA in the germline V gene (reference sequence). This CDR3 is 11 amino acids long.

This clonotype occurred many times. The V and J genes are TRBV9 and TRBJ1-2, with D perhaps matching TRBD1 (6 bases). Germline loops: CDR1 SGDLS, CDR2 YYNGEE. V dropped 0 bases and J dropped 6 bases, with 12 bases sitting between them. The CDR3 length is 14 residues. The CDR3 reads CASSVVSGGNGYTF. In nucleotides, the CDR3 is TGTGCCAGCAGCGTAGTGTCTGGGGGCAATGGCTACACCTTC.

In DNA, the CDR3 is TGTGCCAGCATTGGGGTCGGGCAGGTCGCTGGCTACACCTTC. Its protein is CASIGVGQVAGYTF. This chain joins TRBV6-5 and TRBJ1-2; D remains ambiguous. The CDR3 has 14 residues. Between the trimmed V and J ends, which lost 7 bases and 7 bases, there was a span of 19 bases. CDR1 and CDR2 (germline): MNHEY, SVGAGI.

In this sample, this clonotype turned up many times. The rearrangement uses TRBV4-3 and TRBJ1-2, with no clear D. The CDR3 totals 16 residues. The V end was cut by 0 bases, the J end by 4 bases, with 15 bases between. Germline loops: CDR1 LGHNA, CDR2 YSLEER. CDR3 bases: TGCGCCAGCAGCCAAGATTTTTTTGCGATGGGCTATGGCTACACCTTC. Translation gives CASSQDFFAMGYGYTF.

This chain connects TRBV5-1 to TRBJ2-1; 10 positions agree with TRBD2. Germline lookup yields CDR1 SGHRS and CDR2 YFSETQ. V lost 4 bases to trimming and J lost 15 bases; unmatched junction nucleotides: 7. The CDR3 spans 12 residues. In DNA, the CDR3 is TGCGCCAGCAGCCTAGAGCGGGAGGGCGCGTTCTTC. Encoded protein: CASSLEREGAFF. Supplemented by reference TRBV5-1 and TRBJ2-1, the full variable domain reads KAGVTQTPRYLIKTRGQQVTLSCSPISGHRSVSWYQQTPGQGLQFLFEYFSETQRNKGNFPGRFSGRQFSNSRSEMNVSTLELGDSALYLCASSLEREGAFFGPGTRLTVL.

This clonotype has a count of ten or more. V and J are TRBV7-9 and TRBJ2-5; 9 bases agree with TRBD1. V lost 5 bases to trimming and J lost 1 base; unmatched junction nucleotides: 8. CDR1 and CDR2 from the germline V gene are SEHNR and FQNEAQ (reference sequence). This CDR3 contains 16 residues. The CDR3 nucleotides read TGTGCCAGCAGCCCCCTGACAGGGGGGATCCAAGAGACCCAGTACTTC. Protein: CASSPLTGGIQETQYF.

This clonotype was seen at least ten times. The chain combines TRBV7-2 with TRBJ1-4; 7 nucleotides agree with TRBD1. Germline V gene data show CDR1 as SGHTA and CDR2 as FQGNSA. With V trimmed by 5 bases and J by 13 bases, 13 bases remained unmatched. This CDR3 spans 14 amino acids. The CDR3 sequence: CASSKETGRIGLFF. For the CDR3, the DNA is TGTGCCAGCAGCAAAGAGACAGGGAGGATCGGACTGTTTTTT.

The chain links TRBV27 to TRBJ2-7; 12 positions match TRBD2. Germline lookup yields CDR1 MNHEY and CDR2 SMNVEV (reference sequence). The CDR3 contains 15 residues. J gave up 0 bases and V 3 bases, and 0 bases lay outside the gene matches. CDR3 residues: CASSLTSGSSYEQYF. The CDR3 DNA follows: TGTGCCAGCAGTTTGACTAGCGGGAGCTCCTACGAGCAGTACTTC.

The rearrangement joins TRBV15 to TRBJ1-4; D is undetermined. The V and J ends lost 0 bases and 8 bases respectively, with 16 bases between them. CDR3 length: 16 residues. Per the germline V gene, CDR1 is LNHNV and CDR2 is YYDKDF (reference sequence). CDR3 residues: CATSRDSGRGGEKLFF. CDR3 in DNA: TGTGCCACCAGCAGAGATTCGGGGAGAGGCGGCGAAAAACTGTTTTTT.

The table lists this clonotype with many counts. The chain is built from TRBV7-9 and TRBJ2-7, with TRBD2 matching over 8 bases. The CDR3 totals 17 residues. The ends lost 0 bases at V and 2 bases at J; junction bases unmatched: 9. The germline CDR1 and CDR2 sequences are SEHNR and FQNEAQ (reference sequence). CDR3 amino acids: CASSLAFEAGGAYEQYF. In DNA, the CDR3 is TGTGCCAGCAGCTTAGCGTTTGAGGCGGGGGGAGCCTACGAGCAGTACTTC.

The sample holds many counts of this clonotype. The J gene is TRBJ1-1, the V gene TRBV7-2; D may be TRBD1 (5 bases). V was cut by 5 bases and J by 0 bases, with 13 bases left in between. The CDR3 runs to 15 residues. Germline V lookup: CDR1 SGHTA, CDR2 FQGNSA. The CDR3, as DNA: TGTGCCAGCAGCCGGCTGACGGGGGTGAACACTGAAGCTTTCTTT. Translated: CASSRLTGVNTEAFF. Full variable domain (missing parts from reference TRBV7-2 and TRBJ1-1): GAGVSQSPSNKVTEKGKDVELRCDPISGHTALYWYRQSLGQGLEFLIYFQGNSAPDKSGLPSDRFSAERTGGSVSTLTIQRTQQEDSAVYLCASSRLTGVNTEAFFGQGTRLTVV.

The chain employs TRBV9 and TRBJ2-5; weak D call: TRBD2 (7 bases). Germline CDR1 is SGDLS and CDR2 is YYNGEE. CDR3 size: 17 residues. Trimming removed 0 bases from V and 1 base from J, with 16 bases in between. The CDR3 nucleotides read TGTGCCAGCAGCGTAGGTGAGGGGGGGACCACCCAAGAGACCCAGTACTTC. This translates into CASSVGEGGTTQETQYF.

This clonotype occurred many times. This chain uses TRBV5-4 with TRBJ1-2, with D possibly matching TRBD1 (6 bases). The V gene's germline CDR1 is SGHNT and CDR2 YYREEE (reference sequence). The CDR3 covers 14 residues. V was cut by 6 bases and J by 4 bases, with 16 bases left in between. DNA for the CDR3: TGTGCCAGCACCAAACCAGGGGAGGGCTATGGCTACACCTTC. Amino acids: CASTKPGEGYGYTF.

This clonotype came up many times. The rearrangement uses TRBV7-7 and TRBJ2-1, with 10 positions matching TRBD2. CDR1 SSHAT and CDR2 FNYEAQ come from the germline V gene (reference sequence). V shed 5 bases, J shed 9 bases, and the junction held 25 bases outside the gene matches. The CDR3 covers 20 residues. The CDR3 DNA reads TGTGCCAGCAGCGTTCTGGGGGCTAGCGGGAGAGGGGCCGGAGGGGGTGAGCAGTTCTTC. Translation gives CASSVLGASGRGAGGGEQFF. Complete variable domain (other parts from reference TRBV7-7 and TRBJ2-1): GAGVSQSPRYKVTKRGQDVTLRCDPISSHATLYWYQQALGQGPEFLTYFNYEAQPDKSGLPSDRFSAERPEGSISTLTIQRTEQRDSAMYRCASSVLGASGRGAGGGEQFFGPGTRLTVL.

This clonotype has a count of ten or more. The chain recombines TRBV6-1 with TRBJ2-2; TRBD1 might be the D (6 bases). This CDR3 has 16 amino acids. The germline gives CDR1 MNHNS, CDR2 SASEGT. Between the trimmed V and J ends, which lost 6 bases and 3 bases, there was a span of 17 bases. The CDR3, as DNA: TGTGCCAGCAGCCAAAATAAGGACAGATACACCGGGGAGCTGTTTTTT. It yields the protein CASSQNKDRYTGELFF.

This clonotype was observed a few times. The genes are TRBV24-1 and TRBJ1-5; D is unclear. Germline V CDR1 and CDR2: KGHDR, SFDVKD. V was clipped by 8 bases and J by 0 bases, with 16 bases between them. The CDR3 contains 16 residues. The CDR3: CATMNRNINSNQPQHF. In DNA, the CDR3 is TGTGCCACCATGAACCGTAATATTAATAGCAATCAGCCCCAGCATTTT.

There are many counts of this clonotype. In DNA, the CDR3 is TGTGCCAGCAGCTTGGGACTAGCGGGGGGCACAGATACGCAGTATTTT. Residues: CASSLGLAGGTDTQYF. The chain recombines TRBV5-4 with TRBJ2-3; 12 positions match TRBD2. This CDR3 is 16 amino acids long. The V and J ends lost 0 bases and 1 base, in that order; junction bases with no gene match: 0. In germline, CDR1 is SGHNT, CDR2 YYREEE (reference sequence).

The genes are TRBV18 and TRBJ1-4, with D maybe TRBD1 (6 bases). Trimming stripped 2 bases from V and 3 bases from J, with 10 bases between. CDR1 is KGHSH, CDR2 LQKENI, per germline. The CDR3 sequence is 15 residues long. CDR3 nucleotide sequence: TGTGCCAGCTCACCAGCGGCAGGGGCTAATGAAAAACTGTTTTTT. Translated, it gives CASSPAAGANEKLFF.

The table lists this clonotype with a few counts. The CDR3 bases are TGCGCCAGCAGCCAAATCACGAATAACTATGGCTACACCTTC. Translating gives CASSQITNNYGYTF. The chain is built from TRBV4-1 and TRBJ1-2; D is unresolved. The V gene's germline CDR1 is MGHRA and CDR2 YSYEKL. This CDR3 has 14 residues. V was pared by 2 bases and J by 1 base, with 8 bases between.

This clonotype was recorded at least ten times. The rearrangement joins TRBV11-2 to TRBJ2-3; 8 bases align to TRBD1. After removal of 4 bases from V and 6 bases from J, the junction contained 9 bases not matched to a gene. This CDR3 is built from 15 residues. Per germline, CDR1 SGHAT and CDR2 FQNNGV. The CDR3 is CASSSSQGAQDTQYF. The CDR3 region has the DNA TGTGCCAGCAGCTCCTCCCAGGGGGCACAGGATACGCAGTATTTT.

The chain couples TRBV20-1 to TRBJ1-4, with D possibly being TRBD1 (6 bases). The CDR3 runs to 13 residues. V lost 3 bases, J lost 8 bases, and 13 bases lay in between. CDR1 is DFQATT and CDR2 is SNEGSKA in the germline V gene (reference sequence). The CDR3 region is CSARAGEEEKLFF. The CDR3 DNA is TGCAGTGCTAGGGCAGGGGAGGAGGAAAAACTGTTTTTT.

The chain couples TRBV2 to TRBJ2-2; 15 bases line up with TRBD2. Germline V gene sequence: CDR1 SNHLY, CDR2 FYNNEI. The V gene end was trimmed by 6 bases and the J gene end by 4 bases; junction bases not matched to a gene: 9. This CDR3 region has 18 residues. CDR3 sequence (DNA): TGTGCCAGCAGCGGGGGACTAGCGGGAGGTGCTAGCACCGGGGAGCTGTTTTTT. Translated: CASSGGLAGGASTGELFF.

This clonotype was observed many times. The V gene is TRBV18, the J gene TRBJ2-2; D is uncertain. The germline CDR1 and CDR2 sequences are KGHSH and LQKENI. The CDR3 is 14 amino acids. V lost 3 bases and J 0 bases, leaving 5 bases between the germline ends. The CDR3 DNA is TGTGCCAGCTCACCCGCAGCGAACACCGGGGAGCTGTTTTTT. Protein product: CASSPAANTGELFF.

This clonotype was seen ten or more times. The V and J genes are TRBV10-3 and TRBJ1-1; possible D gene TRBD1, 6 bases. The length of the CDR3 is 14 residues. The V and J ends lost 10 bases and 1 base respectively, with 16 bases between them. Germline CDR1 is ENHRY and CDR2 is SYGVKD. As DNA, the CDR3 is TGTGCCACCCAGGGCACGGACAGGAACACTGAAGCTTTCTTT. The encoded protein is CATQGTDRNTEAFF.